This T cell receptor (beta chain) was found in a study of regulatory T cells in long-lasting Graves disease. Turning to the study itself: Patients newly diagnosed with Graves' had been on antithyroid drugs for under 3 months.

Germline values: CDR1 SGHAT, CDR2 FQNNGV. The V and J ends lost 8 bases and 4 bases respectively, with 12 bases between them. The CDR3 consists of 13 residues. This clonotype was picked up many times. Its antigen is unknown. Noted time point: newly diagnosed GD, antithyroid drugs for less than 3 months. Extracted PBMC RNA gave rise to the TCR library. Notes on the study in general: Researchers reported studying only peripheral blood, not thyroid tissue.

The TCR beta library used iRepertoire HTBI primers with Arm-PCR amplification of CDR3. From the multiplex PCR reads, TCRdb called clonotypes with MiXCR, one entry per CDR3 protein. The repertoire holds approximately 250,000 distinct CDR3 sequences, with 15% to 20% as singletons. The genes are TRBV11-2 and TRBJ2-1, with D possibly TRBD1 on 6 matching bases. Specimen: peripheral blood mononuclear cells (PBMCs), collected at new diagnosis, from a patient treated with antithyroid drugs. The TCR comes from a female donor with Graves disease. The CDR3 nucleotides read TGTGCCAGCGTTCCTGACAGGTACAATGAGCAGTTCTTC. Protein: CASVPDRYNEQFF.